Presented here are 10 T cell receptor beta chains from one specimen sequenced in a study of blood T cell repertoires in COVID-19. Libraries were prepared by immunoSEQ multiplex PCR; TCRdb keeps only in-frame clonotypes and omits some of them. Among hundreds of thousands of clones listed, 89% were seen once. The sequenced sample consisted of PBMCs or T cells enriched from blood (not recorded which). These receptors came from a man aged 60 to 69 who had recovered from COVID-19.

The gene calls are TRBV11-2 and TRBJ2-7; 11 bases are a match to TRBD1. CDR3 length: 15 residues. CDR1 and CDR2 (germline): SGHAT, FQNNGV. V dropped 3 bases and J dropped 4; count of bases not matched to a gene: 5. This CDR3 is CASSFHRDRGYEQYF. As DNA, the CDR3 is TGTGCCAGCAGCTTCCACCGGGACAGGGGGTACGAGCAGTACTTC.

This chain connects TRBV7-8 to TRBJ2-6, with 10 bases matching TRBD1. There are 19 residues in the CDR3. CDR1 is SGHVS and CDR2 is FQNEAQ in the germline V gene. After removal of 7 bases from V and 0 bases from J, the junction contained 12 bases not matched to a gene. DNA of the CDR3: TGTGCCAGCACTAGCGCGGCGGGACAGGGGCGCTCTGGGGCCAACGTCCTGACTTTC. Its translation: CASTSAAGQGRSGANVLTF.

This chain uses TRBV28 with TRBJ2-5; D is possibly TRBD2 (5 bases). CDR3 length: 15 amino acids. CDR1 is MDHEN and CDR2 is SYDVKM in the germline V gene. Trimming cost V 10 bases and J 5 bases, with 23 bases left between them. The CDR3 protein is CATCPPPGLGETQYF. CDR3 in DNA: TGTGCCACTTGTCCCCCTCCGGGATTGGGGGAGACCCAGTACTTC.

Of note for this clone: One end of the junction is discordant with germline, which a read error may explain. V usage is TRBV5-1 and J usage is TRBJ2-3; D is possibly TRBD2 (5 bases). Germline V gene sequence: CDR1 SGHRS, CDR2 YFSETQ. The CDR3 is 15 amino acids. The chain's CDR3 is CASSPQPGNPDTQYF. CDR3 nucleotide sequence: TGCGCCAGCAGCCCCCAACCCGGGAACCCAGATACACAGTATTTT. The whole variable domain, remainder taken from reference TRBV5-1 and TRBJ2-3, is KAGVTQTPRYLIKTRGQQVTLSCSPISGHRSVSWYQQTPGQGLQFLFEYFSETQRNKGNFPGRFSGRQFSNSRSEMNVSTLELGDSALYLCASSPQPGNPDTQYFGPGTRLTVL.

V and J are TRBV5-1 and TRBJ2-7; 8 bases match TRBD1. Per the germline V gene, CDR1 is SGHRS and CDR2 is YFSETQ. V was pared by 4 bases and J by 3 bases, with 9 bases of the junction left unmatched. CDR3 length: 15 amino acids. DNA for the CDR3: TGCGCCAGCAGCCCGCGACAGGGGACCAACTACGAGCAGTACTTC. It yields the protein CASSPRQGTNYEQYF.

On this clone: In the same sample, other DNA sequences code for this CDR3. The V gene is TRBV18, the J gene TRBJ1-5; 10 positions match TRBD1. V lost 3 bases, J lost 7 bases, and 6 bases stayed unmatched. CDR1 and CDR2 from the germline V gene are KGHSH and LQKENI. The CDR3 contains 15 residues. The CDR3 DNA is TGTGCCAGCTCACCGTCGGGACAGGGGAACCAGCCCCAGCATTTT. Its protein is CASSPSGQGNQPQHF.

To note about this clone: At the DNA level, this CDR3 is encoded by other sequences in the same sample as well. The chain links TRBV6-2 or TRBV6-3 to TRBJ2-7, with 8 nucleotides matching TRBD2. CDR1 and CDR2 from the germline V gene are MNHEY and SVGEGT. The CDR3 runs to 14 residues. Trimming at V came to 2 bases and at J to 1 base, leaving 1 base not matched to a gene. In DNA form, the CDR3 reads TGTGCCAGCAGTTACACTAGCGGATCCTACGAGCAGTACTTC. It encodes CASSYTSGSYEQYF.

The V gene is TRBV3-1 (or the pseudogene TRBV3-2), the J gene TRBJ2-5; TRBD2 aligns across 8 bases. CDR3 length: 15 amino acids. J gave up 4 bases and V 1 base, and 5 bases lay outside the gene matches. Germline CDR1 and CDR2: LGHDT and YNNKEL (reference sequence). As DNA, the CDR3 is TGTGCCAGCAGCCAAGGTTCGGGAGGGGGAGAGACCCAGTACTTC. Translating gives CASSQGSGGGETQYF.

This chain uses TRBV28 with TRBJ2-7; 14 bases are shared with TRBD2. V dropped 5 bases and J dropped 6; count of bases not matched to a gene: 6. The CDR3 totals 15 residues. The germline V gene has CDR1 MDHEN and CDR2 SYDVKM. This chain's CDR3 is CASSVTSGRVGEQYF. The CDR3 DNA is TGTGCCAGCAGTGTGACTAGCGGGAGGGTCGGCGAGCAGTACTTC.

This clone has just one count. This chain joins TRBV5-8 and TRBJ1-2; D might be TRBD1 (5 bases). Trimming cost V 2 bases and J 6 bases, with 11 bases left between them. Germline assignment: CDR1 SGHTS and CDR2 YDEGEE. The CDR3 is 13 amino acids. The CDR3 nucleotides read TGTGCCAGCAGCTTAAGGGGAGGGGATGGCTACACCTTC. Its protein product is CASSLRGGDGYTF.